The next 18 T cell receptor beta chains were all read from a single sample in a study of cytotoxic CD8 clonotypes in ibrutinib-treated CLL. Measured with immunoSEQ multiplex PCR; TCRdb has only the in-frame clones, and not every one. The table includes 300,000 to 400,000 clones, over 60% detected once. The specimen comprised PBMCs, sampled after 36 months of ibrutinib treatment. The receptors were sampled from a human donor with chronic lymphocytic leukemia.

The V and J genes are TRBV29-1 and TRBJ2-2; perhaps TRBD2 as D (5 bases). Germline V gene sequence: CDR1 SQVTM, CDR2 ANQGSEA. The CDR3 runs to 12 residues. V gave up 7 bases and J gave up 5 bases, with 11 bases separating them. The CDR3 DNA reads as TGCAGCGGAGCTAGCAGGACCGGGGAGCTGTTTTTT. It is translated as CSGASRTGELFF.

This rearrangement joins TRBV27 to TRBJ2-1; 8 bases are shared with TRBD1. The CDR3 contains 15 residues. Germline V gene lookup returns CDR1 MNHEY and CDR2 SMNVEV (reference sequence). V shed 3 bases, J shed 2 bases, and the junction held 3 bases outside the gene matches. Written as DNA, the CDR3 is TGTGCCAGCAGTTTTGTACAGGGGGCCTACAATGAGCAGTTCTTC. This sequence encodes CASSFVQGAYNEQFF.

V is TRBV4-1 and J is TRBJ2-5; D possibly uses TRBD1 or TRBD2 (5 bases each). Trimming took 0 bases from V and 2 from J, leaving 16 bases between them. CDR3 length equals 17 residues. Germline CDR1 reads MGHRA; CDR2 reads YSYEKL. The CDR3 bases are TGCGCCAGCAGCCAAGATTTGGGGACGGGGTTTCAAGAGACCCAGTACTTC. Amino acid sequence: CASSQDLGTGFQETQYF.

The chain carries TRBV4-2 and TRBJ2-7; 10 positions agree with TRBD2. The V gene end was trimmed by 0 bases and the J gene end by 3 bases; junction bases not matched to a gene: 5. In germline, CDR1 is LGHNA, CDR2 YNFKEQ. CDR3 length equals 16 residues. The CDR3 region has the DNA TGTGCCAGCAGCCAAGATGGGTTAGCGGGGGGCTACGAGCAGTACTTC. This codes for CASSQDGLAGGYEQYF.

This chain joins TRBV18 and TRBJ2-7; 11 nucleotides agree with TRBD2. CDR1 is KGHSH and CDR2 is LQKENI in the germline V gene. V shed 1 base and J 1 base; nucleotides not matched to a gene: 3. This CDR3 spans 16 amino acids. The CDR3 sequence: CASSPRGTSGSYEQYF. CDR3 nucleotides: TGTGCCAGCTCACCACGGGGGACTAGCGGATCCTACGAGCAGTACTTC.

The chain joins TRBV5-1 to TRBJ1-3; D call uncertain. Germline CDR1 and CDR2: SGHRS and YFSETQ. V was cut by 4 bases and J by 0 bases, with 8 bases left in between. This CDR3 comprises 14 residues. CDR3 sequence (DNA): TGCGCCAGCAGCCAGGATCCCTCTGGAAACACCATATATTTT. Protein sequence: CASSQDPSGNTIYF.

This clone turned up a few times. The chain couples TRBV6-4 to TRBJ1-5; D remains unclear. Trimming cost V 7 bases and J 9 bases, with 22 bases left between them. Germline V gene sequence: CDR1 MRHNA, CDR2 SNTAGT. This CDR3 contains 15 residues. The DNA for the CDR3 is TGTGCCAGCACCCTGGAACGGGAACCGGGAGGGCCCCAGCATTTT. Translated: CASTLEREPGGPQHF.

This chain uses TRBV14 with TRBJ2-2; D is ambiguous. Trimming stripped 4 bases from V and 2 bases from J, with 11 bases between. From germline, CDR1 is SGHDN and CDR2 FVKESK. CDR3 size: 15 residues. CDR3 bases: TGTGCCAGCAGCCCGGACCTAGTAAACACCGGGGAGCTGTTTTTT. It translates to CASSPDLVNTGELFF.

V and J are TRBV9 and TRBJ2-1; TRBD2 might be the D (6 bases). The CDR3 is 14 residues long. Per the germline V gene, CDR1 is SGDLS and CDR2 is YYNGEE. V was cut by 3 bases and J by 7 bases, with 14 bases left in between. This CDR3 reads CASSATGTVNEQFF. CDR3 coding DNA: TGTGCCAGCAGCGCCACCGGGACTGTGAATGAGCAGTTCTTC.

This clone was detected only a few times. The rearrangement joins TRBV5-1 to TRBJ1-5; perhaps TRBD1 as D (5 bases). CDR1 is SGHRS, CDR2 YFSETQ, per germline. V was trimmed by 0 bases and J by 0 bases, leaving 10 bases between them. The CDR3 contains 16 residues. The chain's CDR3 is CASSLAGGNSNQPQHF. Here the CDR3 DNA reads TGCGCCAGCAGCTTGGCCGGGGGGAATAGCAATCAGCCCCAGCATTTT. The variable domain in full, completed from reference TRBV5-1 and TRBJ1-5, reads KAGVTQTPRYLIKTRGQQVTLSCSPISGHRSVSWYQQTPGQGLQFLFEYFSETQRNKGNFPGRFSGRQFSNSRSEMNVSTLELGDSALYLCASSLAGGNSNQPQHFGDGTRLSIL.

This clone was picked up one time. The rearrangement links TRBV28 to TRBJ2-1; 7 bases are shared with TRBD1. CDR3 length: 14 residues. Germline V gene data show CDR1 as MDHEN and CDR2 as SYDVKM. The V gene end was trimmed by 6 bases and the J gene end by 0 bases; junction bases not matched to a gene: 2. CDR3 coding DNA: TGTGCCAGCAGATGGGACAGCTCCTACAATGAGCAGTTCTTC. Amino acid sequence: CASRWDSSYNEQFF.

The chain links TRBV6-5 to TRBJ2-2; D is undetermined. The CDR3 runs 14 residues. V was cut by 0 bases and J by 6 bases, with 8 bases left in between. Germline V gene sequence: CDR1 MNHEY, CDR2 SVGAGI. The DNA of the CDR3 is TGTGCCAGCAGTTACTCGATTCCGCCCGGGGAGCTGTTTTTT. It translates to CASSYSIPPGELFF.

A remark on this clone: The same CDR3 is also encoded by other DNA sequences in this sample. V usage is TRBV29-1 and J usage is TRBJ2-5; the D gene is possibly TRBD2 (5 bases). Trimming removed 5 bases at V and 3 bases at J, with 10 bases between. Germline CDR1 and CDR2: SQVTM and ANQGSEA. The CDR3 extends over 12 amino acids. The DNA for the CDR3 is TGCAGCGTTCCACGGGGTAAAGAGACCCAGTACTTC. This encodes CSVPRGKETQYF.

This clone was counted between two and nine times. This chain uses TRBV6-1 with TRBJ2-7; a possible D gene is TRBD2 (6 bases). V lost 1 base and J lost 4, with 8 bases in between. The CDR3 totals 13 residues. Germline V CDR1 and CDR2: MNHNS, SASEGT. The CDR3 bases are TGTGCCAGCAGTGAAGGACTAGAGTACGAGCAGTACTTC. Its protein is CASSEGLEYEQYF.

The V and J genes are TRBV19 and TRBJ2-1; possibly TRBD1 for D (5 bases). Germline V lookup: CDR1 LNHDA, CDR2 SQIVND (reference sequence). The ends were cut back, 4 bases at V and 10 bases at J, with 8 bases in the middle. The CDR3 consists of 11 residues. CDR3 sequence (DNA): TGTGCCAGTAGTACAGGGTACGAGCAGTTCTTC. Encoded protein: CASSTGYEQFF.

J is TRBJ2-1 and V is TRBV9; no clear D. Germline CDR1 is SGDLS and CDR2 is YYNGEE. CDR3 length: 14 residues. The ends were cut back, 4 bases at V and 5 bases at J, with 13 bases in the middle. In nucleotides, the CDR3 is TGTGCCAGCAGCCCCTCCTCCTCGGACAATGAGCAGTTCTTC. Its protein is CASSPSSSDNEQFF.

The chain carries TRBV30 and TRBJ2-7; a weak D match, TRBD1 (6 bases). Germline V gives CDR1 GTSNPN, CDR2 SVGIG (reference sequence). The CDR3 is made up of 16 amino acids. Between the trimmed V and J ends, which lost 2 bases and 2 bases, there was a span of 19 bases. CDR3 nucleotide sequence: TGTGCCTGGAGTACAGGAACCGGGACACCTACCTACGAGCAGTACTTC. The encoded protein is CAWSTGTGTPTYEQYF.

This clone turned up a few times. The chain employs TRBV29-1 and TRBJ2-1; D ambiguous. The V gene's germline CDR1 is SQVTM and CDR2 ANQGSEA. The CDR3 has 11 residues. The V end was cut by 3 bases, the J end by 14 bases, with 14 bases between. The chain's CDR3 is CSVDFLGYEFF. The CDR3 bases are TGCAGCGTTGATTTTCTGGGGTACGAGTTCTTC.